This TCR beta chain came from a study of PD-L1 blockade in urothelial cancer. This CDR3 has 18 residues. Trimming took 0 bases from V and 4 from J, leaving 19 bases between them. In germline, CDR1 is MGHDK, CDR2 SYGVNS. Spike-ins of synthetic TCR analog templates went into each PCR. Assay used: immunoSEQ multiplex PCR; TCRdb lists only in-frame clones, some missing. Of more than 30,000 clones in the sample, about 89% were seen once. This chain joins TRBV25-1 and TRBJ1-3; D ambiguous. This sample comprised PBMCs, obtained around atezolizumab (anti-PD-L1) treatment. The clonotype comes from a man in his sixties with urothelial cancer. This CDR3 reads CASSEYFPGRAGGNTIYF. CDR3 nucleotides: TGTGCCAGCAGTGAATATTTCCCCGGAAGAGCAGGAGGAAACACCATATATTTT.